This TCR beta chain emerged from a study of CD8 T cells in Susac syndrome. RNA was extracted with the RNeasy kit, and a quantity of about 0.45 to 1 ug was reverse transcribed using random hexamers. Amplification of TCR beta CDR3 by immunoSEQ multiplex PCR spanned 54 Vbeta and 13 Jbeta. TCRdb used MiXCR to reprocess the immunoSEQ multiplex PCR reads, holding one entry per CDR3 protein. The sample records 100,000 to 150,000 distinct CDR3 sequences, about 96% being singletons. Sequencing of TCR beta, carried out with a high-throughput approach, was applied to CD8+ and CD4+ T cells from the blood. CDR3 length: 14 residues. V shed 4 bases and J 4 bases; nucleotides not matched to a gene: 5.

The chain recombines TRBV12-3 or TRBV12-4 with TRBJ1-1, with TRBD1 matching over 8 bases. The sequencing sample was made of CD4+ T cells from PBMCs. The origin of this receptor is a human donor in good health. DNA of the CDR3: TGTGCCAGCAGTTCAGGGGGCAGGGGCACTGAAGCTTTCTTT. It encodes CASSSGGRGTEAFF.